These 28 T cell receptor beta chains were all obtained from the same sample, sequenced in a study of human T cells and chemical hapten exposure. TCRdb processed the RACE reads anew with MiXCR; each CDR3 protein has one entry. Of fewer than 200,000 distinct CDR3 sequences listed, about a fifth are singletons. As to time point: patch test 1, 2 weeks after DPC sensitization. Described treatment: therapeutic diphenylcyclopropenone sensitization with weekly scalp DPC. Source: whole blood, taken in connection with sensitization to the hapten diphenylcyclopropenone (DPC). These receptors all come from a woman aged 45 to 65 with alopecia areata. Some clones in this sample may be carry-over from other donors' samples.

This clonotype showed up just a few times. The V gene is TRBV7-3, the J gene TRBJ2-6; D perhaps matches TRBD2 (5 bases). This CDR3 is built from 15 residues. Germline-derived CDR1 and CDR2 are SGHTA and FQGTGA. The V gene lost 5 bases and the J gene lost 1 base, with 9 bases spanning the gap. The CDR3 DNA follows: TGTGCCAGCAGCGGCGGGTTGTCTGGGGCCAACGTCCTGACTTTC. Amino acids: CASSGGLSGANVLTF.

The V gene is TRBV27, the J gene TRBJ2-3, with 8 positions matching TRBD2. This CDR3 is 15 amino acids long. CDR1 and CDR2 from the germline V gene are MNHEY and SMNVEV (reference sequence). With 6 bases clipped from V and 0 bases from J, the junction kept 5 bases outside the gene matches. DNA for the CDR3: TGTGCCAGCAGCCAAAGCGGGAGAAGCACAGATACGCAGTATTTT. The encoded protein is CASSQSGRSTDTQYF.

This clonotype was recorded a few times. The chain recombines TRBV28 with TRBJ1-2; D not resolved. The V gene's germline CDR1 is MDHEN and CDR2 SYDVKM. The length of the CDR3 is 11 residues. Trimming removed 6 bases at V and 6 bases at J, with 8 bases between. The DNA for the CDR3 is TGTGCCAGCAGGAGGGCCCATGGCTACACCTTC. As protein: CASRRAHGYTF.

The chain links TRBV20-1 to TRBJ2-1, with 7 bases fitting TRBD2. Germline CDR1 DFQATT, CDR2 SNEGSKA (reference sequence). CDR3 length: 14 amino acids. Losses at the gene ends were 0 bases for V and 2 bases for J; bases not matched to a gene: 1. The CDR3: CSARDGRTYNEQFF. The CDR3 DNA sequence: TGCAGTGCTAGAGACGGGAGGACCTACAATGAGCAGTTCTTC.

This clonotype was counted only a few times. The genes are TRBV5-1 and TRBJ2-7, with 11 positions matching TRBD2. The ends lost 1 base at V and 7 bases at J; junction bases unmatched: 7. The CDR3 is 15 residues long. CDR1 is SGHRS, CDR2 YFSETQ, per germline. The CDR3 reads CASSLSLAGVGEQYF. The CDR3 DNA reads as TGCGCCAGCAGCTTGTCACTAGCGGGAGTCGGTGAGCAGTACTTC.

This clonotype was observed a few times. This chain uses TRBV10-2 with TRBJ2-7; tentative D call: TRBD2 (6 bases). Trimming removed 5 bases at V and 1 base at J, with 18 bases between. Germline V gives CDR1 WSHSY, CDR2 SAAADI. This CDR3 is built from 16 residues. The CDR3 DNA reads TGCGCCAGCAGTCCTACTAGTAGCGGTACTTCCTACGAGCAGTACTTC. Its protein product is CASSPTSSGTSYEQYF.

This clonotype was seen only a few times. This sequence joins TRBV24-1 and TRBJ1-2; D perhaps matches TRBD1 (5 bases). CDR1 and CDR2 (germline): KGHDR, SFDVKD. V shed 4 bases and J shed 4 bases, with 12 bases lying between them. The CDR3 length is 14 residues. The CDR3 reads CATSETGTAYGYTF. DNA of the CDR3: TGTGCCACCAGTGAGACCGGGACGGCCTATGGCTACACCTTC.

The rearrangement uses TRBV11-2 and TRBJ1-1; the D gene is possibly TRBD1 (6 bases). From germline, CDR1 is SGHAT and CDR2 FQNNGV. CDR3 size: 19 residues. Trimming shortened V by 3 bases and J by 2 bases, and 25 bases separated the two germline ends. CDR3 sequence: CASSFHQMGGLRANTEAFF. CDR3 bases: TGTGCCAGCAGCTTTCATCAAATGGGGGGGCTAAGGGCAAACACTGAAGCTTTCTTT.

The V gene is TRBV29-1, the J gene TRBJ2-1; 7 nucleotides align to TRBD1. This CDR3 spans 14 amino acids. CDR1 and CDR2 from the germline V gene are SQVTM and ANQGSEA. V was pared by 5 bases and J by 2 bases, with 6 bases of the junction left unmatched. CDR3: CSVLPTGAYNEQFF. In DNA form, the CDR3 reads TGCAGCGTTCTCCCCACAGGGGCCTACAATGAGCAGTTCTTC.

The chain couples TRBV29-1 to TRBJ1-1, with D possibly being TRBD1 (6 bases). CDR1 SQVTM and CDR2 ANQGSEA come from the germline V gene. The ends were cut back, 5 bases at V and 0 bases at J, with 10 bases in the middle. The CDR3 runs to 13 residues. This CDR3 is CSVRQVMNTEAFF. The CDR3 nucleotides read TGCAGCGTTCGACAGGTCATGAACACTGAAGCTTTCTTT. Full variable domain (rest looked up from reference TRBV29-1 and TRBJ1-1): SAVISQKPSRDICQRGTSLTIQCQVDSQVTMMFWYRQQPGQSLTLIATANQGSEATYESGFVIDKFPISRPNLTFSTLTVSNMSPEDSSIYLCSVRQVMNTEAFFGQGTRLTVV.

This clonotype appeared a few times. The chain's CDR3 is CASSKTPPYGYTF. CDR3 sequence (DNA): TGTGCCAGCAGCAAAACCCCCCCCTATGGCTACACCTTC. V is TRBV12-3 or TRBV12-4 and J is TRBJ1-2; D gene uncertain. This CDR3 comprises 13 residues. Trimming pared 6 bases from V and 4 bases from J, leaving 12 bases between.

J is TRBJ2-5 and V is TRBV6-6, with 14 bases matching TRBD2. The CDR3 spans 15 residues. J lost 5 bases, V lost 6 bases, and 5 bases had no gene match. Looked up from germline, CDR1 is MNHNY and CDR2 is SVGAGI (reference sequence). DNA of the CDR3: TGTGCCAGCAGCCGACTAGCGGGAGGGGGGGAGACCCAGTACTTC. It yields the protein CASSRLAGGGETQYF.

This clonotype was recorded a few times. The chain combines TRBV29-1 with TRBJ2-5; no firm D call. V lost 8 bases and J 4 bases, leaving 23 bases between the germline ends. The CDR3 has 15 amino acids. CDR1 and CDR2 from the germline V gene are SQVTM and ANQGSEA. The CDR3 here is CSTPGPSVSGETQYF. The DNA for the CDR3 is TGCAGCACACCGGGCCCCAGTGTATCTGGAGAGACCCAGTACTTC.

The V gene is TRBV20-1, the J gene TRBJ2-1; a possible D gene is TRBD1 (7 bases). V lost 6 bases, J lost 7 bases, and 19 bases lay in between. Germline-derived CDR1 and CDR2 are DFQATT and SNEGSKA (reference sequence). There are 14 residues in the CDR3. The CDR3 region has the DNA TGCAGTGCCAGCGGTGGCAGGGGGGCGAATGAGCAGTTCTTC. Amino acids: CSASGGRGANEQFF.

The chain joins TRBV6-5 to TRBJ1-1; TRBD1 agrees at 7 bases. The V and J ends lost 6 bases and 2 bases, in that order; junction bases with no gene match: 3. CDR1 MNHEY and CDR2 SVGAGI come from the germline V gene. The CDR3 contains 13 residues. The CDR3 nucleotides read TGTGCCAGCAGCCCAGGGGGAAACACTGAAGCTTTCTTT. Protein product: CASSPGGNTEAFF.

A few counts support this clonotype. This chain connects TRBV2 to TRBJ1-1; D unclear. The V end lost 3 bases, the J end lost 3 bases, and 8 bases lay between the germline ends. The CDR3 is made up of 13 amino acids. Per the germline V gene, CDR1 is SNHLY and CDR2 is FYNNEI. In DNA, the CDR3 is TGTGCCAGCAGTGAGACCCGGGACACTGAAGCTTTCTTT. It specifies CASSETRDTEAFF.

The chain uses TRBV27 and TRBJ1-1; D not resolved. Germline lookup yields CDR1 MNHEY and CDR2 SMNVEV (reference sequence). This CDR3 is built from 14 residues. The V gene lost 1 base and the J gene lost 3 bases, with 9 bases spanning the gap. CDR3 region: CASSLYSIDTEAFF. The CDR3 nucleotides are TGTGCCAGCAGTTTATACTCGATAGACACTGAAGCTTTCTTT.

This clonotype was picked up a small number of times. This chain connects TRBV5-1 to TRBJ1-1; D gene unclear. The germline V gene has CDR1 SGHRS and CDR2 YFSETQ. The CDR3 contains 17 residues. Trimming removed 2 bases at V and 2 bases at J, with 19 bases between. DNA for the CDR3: TGCGCCAGCAGCTTCGGCCCGGGCGTGCGCGGAAACACTGAAGCTTTCTTT. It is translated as CASSFGPGVRGNTEAFF.

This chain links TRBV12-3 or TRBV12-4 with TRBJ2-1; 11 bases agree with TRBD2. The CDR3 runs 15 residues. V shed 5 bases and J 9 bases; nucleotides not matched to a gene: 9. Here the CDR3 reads CASSQNSLAGVEQFF. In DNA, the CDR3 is TGTGCCAGCAGTCAAAACTCACTAGCGGGAGTTGAGCAGTTCTTC.

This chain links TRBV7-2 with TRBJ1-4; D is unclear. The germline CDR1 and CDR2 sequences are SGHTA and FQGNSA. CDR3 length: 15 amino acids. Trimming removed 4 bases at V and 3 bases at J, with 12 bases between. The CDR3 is CASSSPDGPNEKLFF. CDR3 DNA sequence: TGTGCCAGCAGCTCCCCGGACGGCCCTAATGAAAAACTGTTTTTT.

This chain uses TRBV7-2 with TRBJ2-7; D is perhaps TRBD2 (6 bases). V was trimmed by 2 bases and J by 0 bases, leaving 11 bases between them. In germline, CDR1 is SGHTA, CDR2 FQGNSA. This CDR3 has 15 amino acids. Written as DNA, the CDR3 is TGTGCCAGCAGCTTATCCGAGCGGGTCTCCTACGAGCAGTACTTC. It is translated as CASSLSERVSYEQYF. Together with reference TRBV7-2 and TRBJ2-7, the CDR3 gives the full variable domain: GAGVSQSPSNKVTEKGKDVELRCDPISGHTALYWYRQSLGQGLEFLIYFQGNSAPDKSGLPSDRFSAERTGGSVSTLTIQRTQQEDSAVYLCASSLSERVSYEQYFGPGTRLTVT.

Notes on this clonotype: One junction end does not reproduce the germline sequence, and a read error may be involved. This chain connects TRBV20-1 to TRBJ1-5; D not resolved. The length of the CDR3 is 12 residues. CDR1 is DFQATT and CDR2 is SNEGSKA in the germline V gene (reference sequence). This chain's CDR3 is CSARYPNQPQHF. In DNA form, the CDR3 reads TGCAGCGCTAGGTATCCCAATCAGCCCCAGCATTTT.

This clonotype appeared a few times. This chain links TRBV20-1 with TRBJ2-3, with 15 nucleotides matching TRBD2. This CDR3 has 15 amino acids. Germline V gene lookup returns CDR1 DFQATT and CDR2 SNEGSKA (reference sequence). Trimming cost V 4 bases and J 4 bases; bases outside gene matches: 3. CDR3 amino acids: CSATGTSGRPDTQYF. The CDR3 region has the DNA TGCAGTGCTACAGGGACTAGCGGGAGGCCAGATACGCAGTATTTT.

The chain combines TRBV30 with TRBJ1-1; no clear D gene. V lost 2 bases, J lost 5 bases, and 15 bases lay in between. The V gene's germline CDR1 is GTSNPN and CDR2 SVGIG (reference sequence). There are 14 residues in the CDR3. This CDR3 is CAWSLKGLGTEAFF. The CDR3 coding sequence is TGTGCCTGGAGTCTAAAGGGTCTGGGTACTGAAGCTTTCTTT.

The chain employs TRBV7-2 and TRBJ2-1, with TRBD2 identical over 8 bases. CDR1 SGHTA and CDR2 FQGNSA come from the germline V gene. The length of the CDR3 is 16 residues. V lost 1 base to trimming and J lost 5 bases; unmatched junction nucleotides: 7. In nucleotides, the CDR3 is TGTGCCAGCAGCTTAGGGGGCGGGAGGCCGAACAATGAGCAGTTCTTC. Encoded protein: CASSLGGGRPNNEQFF.

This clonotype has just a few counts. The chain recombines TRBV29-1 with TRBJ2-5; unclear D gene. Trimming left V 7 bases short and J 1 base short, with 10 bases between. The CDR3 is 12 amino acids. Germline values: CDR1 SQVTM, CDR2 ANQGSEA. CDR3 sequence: CSEKRSQETQYF. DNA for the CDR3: TGCAGCGAGAAGCGTTCCCAAGAGACCCAGTACTTC.

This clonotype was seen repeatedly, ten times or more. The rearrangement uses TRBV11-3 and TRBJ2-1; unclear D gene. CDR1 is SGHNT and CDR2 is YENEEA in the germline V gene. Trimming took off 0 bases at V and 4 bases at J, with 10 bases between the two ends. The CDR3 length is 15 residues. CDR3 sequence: CASSLEVGLYNEQFF. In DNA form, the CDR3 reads TGTGCCAGCAGCTTAGAGGTGGGCCTATACAATGAGCAGTTCTTC.

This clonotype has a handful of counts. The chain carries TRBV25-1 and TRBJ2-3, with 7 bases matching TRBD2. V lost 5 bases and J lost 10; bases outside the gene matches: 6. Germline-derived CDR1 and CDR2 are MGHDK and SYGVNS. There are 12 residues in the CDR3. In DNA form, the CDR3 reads TGTGCCAGCAGTCCAGGACTAGTCGCGCAGTATTTT. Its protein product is CASSPGLVAQYF.